The 23 T cell receptor beta chains listed next were all sequenced from one sample in a study of shared clonotypes between healthy human individuals. CD45RO-negative, CCR7-selected cells formed the naive CD8 fraction, which excluded terminally differentiated effector memory CD45RA+ cells. Sequencing used immunoSEQ multiplex PCR; TCRdb keeps in-frame clones, though not all of them. Among about 2.2 million clones listed, 93% were seen once. Material for sequencing was naive CD8+ T cells from PBMCs. All receptors come from a man aged 18-30 years in good health. Some clones in this sample may be carry-over from other donors' samples.

This sequence joins TRBV7-2 and TRBJ2-3, with a possible D match to TRBD1 (6 bases). The CDR3 is 16 amino acids. The V and J ends lost 9 bases and 1 base respectively, with 20 bases between them. Germline values: CDR1 SGHTA, CDR2 FQGNSA. The CDR3 DNA is TGTGCCAGGGGGGAGTACAGGGCCGGGGGCACAGATACGCAGTATTTT. Translating gives CARGEYRAGGTDTQYF. Based on the CDR3 plus reference TRBV7-2 and TRBJ2-3, the full variable domain is GAGVSQSPSNKVTEKGKDVELRCDPISGHTALYWYRQSLGQGLEFLIYFQGNSAPDKSGLPSDRFSAERTGGSVSTLTIQRTQQEDSAVYLCARGEYRAGGTDTQYFGPGTRLTVL.

The table lists this clone with a count of one. The chain carries TRBV7-9 and TRBJ1-2; D is unresolved. The V gene lost 5 bases and the J gene lost 8 bases, with 12 bases spanning the gap. The CDR3 extends over 12 amino acids. The germline V gene encodes CDR1 SEHNR and CDR2 FQNEAQ (reference sequence). The DNA of the CDR3 is TGTGCCAGCAGCCACGGTTTGGACGGCTACACCTTC. Protein sequence: CASSHGLDGYTF.

The gene calls are TRBV5-1 and TRBJ2-3, with TRBD1 matching 7 bases. This CDR3 has 14 amino acids. Trimming cost V 4 bases and J 9 bases; bases outside gene matches: 11. Germline V gene lookup returns CDR1 SGHRS and CDR2 YFSETQ. The CDR3, as DNA: TGCGCCAGCAGCCCGCCCGACAGGGCTGGGACGCAGTATTTT. Its protein is CASSPPDRAGTQYF.

The chain links TRBV7-9 to TRBJ2-3; a possible D gene is TRBD2 (5 bases). This CDR3 is 16 amino acids long. Germline CDR1 is SEHNR and CDR2 is FQNEAQ (reference sequence). Trimming took off 0 bases at V and 8 bases at J, with 18 bases between the two ends. The CDR3 here is CASSLAPDSTSGTQYF. In nucleotides, the CDR3 is TGTGCCAGCAGCTTAGCCCCGGACTCAACCAGTGGTACGCAGTATTTT.

This clone was seen once. The V and J genes are TRBV27 and TRBJ1-2, with D uncertain. Germline V lookup: CDR1 MNHEY, CDR2 SMNVEV (reference sequence). The CDR3 totals 15 residues. Trimming shortened V by 2 bases and J by 5 bases, and 15 bases separated the two germline ends. The chain's CDR3 is CASSLPPAGWYGYTF. The CDR3 DNA sequence: TGTGCCAGCAGTTTACCCCCCGCAGGCTGGTATGGCTACACCTTC.

This rearrangement joins TRBV5-4 to TRBJ2-7; D is possibly TRBD1 (5 bases). V dropped 2 bases and J dropped 6 bases, with 6 bases sitting between them. Germline CDR1 and CDR2: SGHNT and YYREEE (reference sequence). The CDR3 sequence is 11 residues long. CDR3 nucleotides: TGTGCCAGCAGCTTAACAGGCGAGCAGTACTTC. This gives the protein CASSLTGEQYF.

This clone was observed many times. This sample includes further DNA sequences coding for the same CDR3. The chain joins TRBV19 to TRBJ1-5, with D possibly matching TRBD1 (6 bases). Looked up from germline, CDR1 is LNHDA and CDR2 is SQIVND (reference sequence). Trimming removed 3 bases at V and 3 bases at J, with 9 bases between. The CDR3 length is 14 residues. The CDR3 DNA reads as TGTGCCAGTAGTATCCGGGACACCAATCAGCCCCAGCATTTT. It encodes CASSIRDTNQPQHF.

The J gene is TRBJ2-2, the V gene TRBV27; D perhaps matches TRBD1 (6 bases). V was trimmed by 5 bases and J by 3 bases, leaving 10 bases between them. The CDR3 has 14 amino acids. Germline CDR1 reads MNHEY; CDR2 reads SMNVEV (reference sequence). CDR3 bases: TGTGCCAGCAGTCACAACAGGGACACCGGGGAGCTGTTTTTT. Translated: CASSHNRDTGELFF.

The genes are TRBV15 and TRBJ1-1; 9 bases fit TRBD1. The trim removed 4 bases at V and 6 bases at J, leaving 6 bases unmatched. Germline CDR1 and CDR2: LNHNV and YYDKDF (reference sequence). The length of the CDR3 is 14 residues. This CDR3 is CATSTKRTGAEAFF. The CDR3, as DNA: TGTGCCACCAGCACCAAACGGACAGGGGCTGAAGCTTTCTTT.

The rearrangement uses TRBV28 and TRBJ2-7, with 11 bases that match TRBD2. Looked up from germline, CDR1 is MDHEN and CDR2 is SYDVKM. CDR3 size: 17 residues. With V trimmed by 6 bases and J by 1 base, 11 bases remained unmatched. The CDR3 sequence is CASRLLAGGEKSYEQYF. CDR3 coding DNA: TGTGCCAGCAGGCTCCTAGCGGGAGGCGAAAAGTCCTACGAGCAGTACTTC.

The chain couples TRBV6-6 to TRBJ1-1; TRBD1 is a possible D gene (5 bases). The CDR3 has 13 amino acids. Germline CDR1 and CDR2: MNHNY and SVGAGI (reference sequence). The V end was cut by 6 bases, the J end by 2 bases, with 10 bases between. The CDR3 reads CASRLGQNTEAFF. As DNA, the CDR3 is TGTGCCAGCAGACTCGGACAAAACACTGAAGCTTTCTTT.

V and J are TRBV10-3 and TRBJ2-7; D gene uncertain. Trimming left V 4 bases short and J 3 bases short, with 10 bases between. Germline V gives CDR1 ENHRY, CDR2 SYGVKD. CDR3 size: 13 residues. CDR3 sequence (DNA): TGTGCCATCAGTGGGGAATTGGGCTACGAGCAGTACTTC. It translates to CAISGELGYEQYF.

The rearrangement joins TRBV10-1 to TRBJ1-1; TRBD1 aligns across 9 bases. Looked up from germline, CDR1 is WNHNN and CDR2 is SYGVQD (reference sequence). The CDR3 has 14 residues. The trim removed 4 bases at V and 7 bases at J, leaving 7 bases unmatched. CDR3 residues: CASSASRDRVEAFF. In DNA, the CDR3 is TGCGCCAGCAGTGCGTCCCGGGACAGGGTTGAAGCTTTCTTT.

This clone showed up just once. V and J are TRBV9 and TRBJ2-1; no definite D call. The V gene lost 3 bases and the J gene lost 8 bases, with 15 bases spanning the gap. Germline CDR1 reads SGDLS; CDR2 reads YYNGEE. This CDR3 is built from 14 residues. The CDR3 protein is CASSGGQRVDEQFF. The CDR3 bases are TGTGCCAGCAGCGGGGGTCAAAGGGTCGATGAGCAGTTCTTC. The full variable domain, completed using reference TRBV9 and TRBJ2-1, is DSGVTQTPKHLITATGQRVTLRCSPRSGDLSVYWYQQSLDQGLQFLIQYYNGEERAKGNILERFSAQQFPDLHSELNLSSLELGDSALYFCASSGGQRVDEQFFGPGTRLTVL.

The genes are TRBV6-5 and TRBJ2-5, with D perhaps TRBD1 (5 bases). Germline values: CDR1 MNHEY, CDR2 SVGAGI. The CDR3 extends over 13 amino acids. The V and J ends lost 2 bases and 4 bases respectively, with 8 bases between them. The CDR3 here is CASSYQGVETQYF. CDR3 in DNA: TGTGCCAGCAGTTACCAAGGGGTAGAGACCCAGTACTTC.

CDR3 residues: CSVDRTGGGNEQFF. Written as DNA, the CDR3 is TGCAGCGTTGATCGGACAGGGGGTGGCAATGAGCAGTTCTTC. This rearrangement joins TRBV29-1 to TRBJ2-1; TRBD1 matches at 10 bases. With V trimmed by 3 bases and J by 6 bases, 5 bases remained unmatched. CDR1 SQVTM and CDR2 ANQGSEA come from the germline V gene. The CDR3 covers 14 residues.

The V gene is TRBV27, the J gene TRBJ2-7; 7 positions match TRBD1. The CDR3 runs 14 residues. The V gene's germline CDR1 is MNHEY and CDR2 SMNVEV (reference sequence). The trim removed 5 bases at V and 3 bases at J, leaving 7 bases unmatched. In DNA, the CDR3 is TGTGCCAGCAGTCCGGGACAGCAATACTACGAGCAGTACTTC. Translated: CASSPGQQYYEQYF.

The rearrangement uses TRBV7-3 and TRBJ2-7; D might be TRBD1 or TRBD2, each matching 5 bases. The V end lost 0 bases, the J end lost 6 bases, and 18 bases lay between the germline ends. CDR3 length equals 16 residues. In germline, CDR1 is SGHTA, CDR2 FQGTGA. The CDR3 is CASSLTGAAMGSEQYF. The CDR3 DNA reads as TGTGCCAGCAGCTTAACTGGGGCAGCGATGGGGAGCGAGCAGTACTTC.

V is TRBV28 and J is TRBJ2-3; 10 bases align to TRBD2. V gave up 8 bases and J gave up 9 bases; unmatched junction bases: 8. There are 13 residues in the CDR3. Germline CDR1 reads MDHEN; CDR2 reads SYDVKM. The DNA for the CDR3 is TGTGCCAGCGAAGCGGGAGGGCCTAGGACGCAGTATTTT. Its protein product is CASEAGGPRTQYF.

A single count supports this clone. The J gene is TRBJ2-3, the V gene TRBV9; TRBD2 agrees at 8 bases. The CDR3 consists of 15 residues. J lost 3 bases, V lost 7 bases, and 10 bases had no gene match. Germline CDR1 reads SGDLS; CDR2 reads YYNGEE. This chain's CDR3 is CASVPGGRMTDTQYF. CDR3 sequence (DNA): TGTGCCAGCGTTCCGGGCGGGAGGATGACAGATACGCAGTATTTT.

This chain connects TRBV5-4 to TRBJ1-1; D may be TRBD1 (6 bases). The V end lost 0 bases, the J end lost 7 bases, and 10 bases lay between the germline ends. This CDR3 region has 13 residues. Germline-derived CDR1 and CDR2 are SGHNT and YYREEE (reference sequence). CDR3 bases: TGTGCCAGCAGCTTGGACAGGGTAAATGAAGCTTTCTTT. Its protein is CASSLDRVNEAFF.

The V call is TRBV27, the J call TRBJ2-2, with TRBD1 matching over 10 bases. There are 20 residues in the CDR3. Germline trimming cut 6 bases from V and 2 bases from J; bases unmatched to any gene: 18. CDR1 MNHEY and CDR2 SMNVEV come from the germline V gene (reference sequence). Written as DNA, the CDR3 is TGTGCCAGCAGAAGTAGGCCCGGGACAGGGGCCCACACCAACACCGGGGAGCTGTTTTTT. This codes for CASRSRPGTGAHTNTGELFF.

Comment on this clone: This sample also contains other DNA sequences that code for the same CDR3. The chain employs TRBV5-1 and TRBJ2-2; D gene uncertain. V lost 2 bases, J lost 2 bases, and 1 base lay in between. CDR3 length: 12 amino acids. Germline V CDR1 and CDR2: SGHRS, YFSETQ. The CDR3 sequence: CASSFNTGELFF. The CDR3 coding sequence is TGCGCCAGCAGCTTCAACACCGGGGAGCTGTTTTTT.